The source of this T cell receptor beta chain is a study of T cell responses to AZD1222 COVID-19 vaccine. Some clones are missing from TCRdb's copy, which holds only in-frame ones; the method was immunoSEQ multiplex PCR. The top ten hold about 14% of the sample, which has around 160,000 clones, about nine tenths seen once. CDR1 is SGHDN and CDR2 is FVKESK in the germline V gene. The germline V and J ends were trimmed by 1 base and 8 bases, with 6 bases remaining between them. This CDR3 has 12 residues. This sample comprised peripheral blood, obtained on day 0 of AZD1222 vaccination. This sequence originates from an adult in good health. The V call is TRBV14, the J call TRBJ2-1; D might be TRBD2 (5 bases). The CDR3 sequence: CASSQAADEQFF. CDR3 bases: TGTGCCAGCAGCCAAGCAGCGGATGAGCAGTTCTTC. Full variable domain (missing parts from reference TRBV14 and TRBJ2-1): EAGVTQFPSHSVIEKGQTVTLRCDPISGHDNLYWYRRVMGKEIKFLLHFVKESKQDESGMPNNRFLAERTGGTYSTLKVQPAELEDSGVYFCASSQAADEQFFGPGTRLTVL.